A single sample gave rise to the 6 T cell receptor beta chains below, sequenced in a study of cytomegalovirus exposure and HLA in healthy donors. Sequencing was performed with immunoSEQ multiplex PCR; in TCRdb, only in-frame clones are kept and a portion is missing. The sample contains 100,000 to 150,000 clones, approximately 91% of which appear only once. The sample consisted of PBMCs. The receptors stem from a young man in good health and CMV-seronegative.

The chain recombines TRBV4-3 with TRBJ1-1, with D possibly TRBD1 on 5 matching bases. The germline CDR1 and CDR2 sequences are LGHNA and YSLEER. The length of the CDR3 is 14 residues. V was trimmed by 0 bases and J by 5 bases, leaving 10 bases between them. As DNA, the CDR3 is TGCGCCAGCAGCCAAGAGGCAGGGAATACTGAAGCTTTCTTT. Translated: CASSQEAGNTEAFF.

The chain carries TRBV19 and TRBJ1-2; 8 bases match TRBD1. The V and J ends lost 5 bases and 3 bases, in that order; junction bases with no gene match: 14. The CDR3 contains 17 residues. Germline V gene lookup returns CDR1 LNHDA and CDR2 SQIVND (reference sequence). CDR3 loop: CASSAGTGRGRDYGYTF. In nucleotides, the CDR3 is TGTGCCAGTAGTGCCGGGACAGGTCGAGGCCGGGACTATGGCTACACCTTC.

The J gene is TRBJ2-2, the V gene TRBV5-1; no reliable D call. CDR3 length equals 13 residues. Trimming left V 5 bases short and J 0 bases short, with 5 bases between. Germline V gene data show CDR1 as SGHRS and CDR2 as YFSETQ. In nucleotides, the CDR3 is TGCGCCAGCAGGGCCGCGAACACCGGGGAGCTGTTTTTT. It is translated as CASRAANTGELFF.

This chain links TRBV18 with TRBJ2-3, with D possibly matching TRBD2 (6 bases). Trimming cost V 3 bases and J 2 bases, with 9 bases left between them. This CDR3 is 14 amino acids long. Germline assignment: CDR1 KGHSH and CDR2 LQKENI. CDR3 DNA: TGTGCCAGCTCACCTACGGGAGCCACAGATACGCAGTATTTT. This encodes CASSPTGATDTQYF.

The J gene is TRBJ2-7, the V gene TRBV10-2; 8 bases are a match to TRBD2. The CDR3 totals 15 residues. V was pared by 5 bases and J by 1 base, with 7 bases of the junction left unmatched. Germline assignment: CDR1 WSHSY and CDR2 SAAADI. Here the CDR3 reads CASSNSGSNSYEQYF. The CDR3 coding sequence is TGCGCCAGCAGTAACAGCGGGAGCAATTCCTACGAGCAGTACTTC.

The J gene is TRBJ2-2, the V gene TRBV2; 13 bases fit TRBD2. The ends lost 3 bases at V and 10 bases at J; junction bases unmatched: 8. The CDR3 is 16 amino acids. The germline gives CDR1 SNHLY, CDR2 FYNNEI. CDR3 amino acids: CASSDTSGRARLELFF. CDR3 bases: TGTGCCAGCAGTGACACTAGCGGGAGGGCCAGGTTGGAGCTGTTTTTT.